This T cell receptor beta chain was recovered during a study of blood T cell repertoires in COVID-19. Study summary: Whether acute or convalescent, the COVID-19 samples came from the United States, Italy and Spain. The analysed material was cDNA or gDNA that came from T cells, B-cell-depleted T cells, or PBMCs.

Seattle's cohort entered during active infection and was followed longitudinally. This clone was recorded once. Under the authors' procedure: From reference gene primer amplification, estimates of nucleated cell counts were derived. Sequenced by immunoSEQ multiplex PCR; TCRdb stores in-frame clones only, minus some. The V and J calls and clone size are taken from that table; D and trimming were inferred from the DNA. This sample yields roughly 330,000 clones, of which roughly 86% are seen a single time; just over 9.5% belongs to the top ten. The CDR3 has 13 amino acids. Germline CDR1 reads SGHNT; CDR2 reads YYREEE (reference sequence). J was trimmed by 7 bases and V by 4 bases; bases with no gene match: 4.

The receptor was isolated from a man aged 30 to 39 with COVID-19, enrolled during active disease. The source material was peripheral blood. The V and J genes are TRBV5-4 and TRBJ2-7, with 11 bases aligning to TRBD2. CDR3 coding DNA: TGTGCCAGCAGCCCGGGACTAGCGGTTGAGCAGTACTTC. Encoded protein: CASSPGLAVEQYF.